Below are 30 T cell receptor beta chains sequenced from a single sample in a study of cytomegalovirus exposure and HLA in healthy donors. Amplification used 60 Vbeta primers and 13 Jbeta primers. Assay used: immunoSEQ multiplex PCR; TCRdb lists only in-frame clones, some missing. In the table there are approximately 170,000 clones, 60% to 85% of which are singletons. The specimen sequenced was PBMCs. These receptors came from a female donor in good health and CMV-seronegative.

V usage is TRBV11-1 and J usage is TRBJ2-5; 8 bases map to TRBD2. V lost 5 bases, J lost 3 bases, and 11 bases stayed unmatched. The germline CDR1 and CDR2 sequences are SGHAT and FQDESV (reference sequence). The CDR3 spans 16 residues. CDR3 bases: TGTGCCAGCAGCCACCGATACGGGGGGGCTGAAGAGACCCAGTACTTC. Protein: CASSHRYGGAEETQYF.

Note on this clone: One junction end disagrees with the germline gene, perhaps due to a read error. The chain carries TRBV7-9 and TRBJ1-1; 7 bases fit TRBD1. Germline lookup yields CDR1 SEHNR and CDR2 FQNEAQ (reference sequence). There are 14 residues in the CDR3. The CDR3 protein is CSSSLGTGARRGLF. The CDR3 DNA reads TGTTCCAGCAGCTTAGGAACAGGGGCTCGAAGGGGTCTCTTT.

CDR3 protein: CAWSGTGGITYQPQHF. DNA of the CDR3: TGTGCCTGGAGTGGGACAGGGGGTATAACCTATCAGCCCCAGCATTTT. The chain is built from TRBV30 and TRBJ1-5; 10 bases align to TRBD1. The CDR3 has 16 amino acids. V trimming: 1 base; J trimming: 5 bases; junction bases outside the gene matches: 8. From germline, CDR1 is GTSNPN and CDR2 SVGIG (reference sequence).

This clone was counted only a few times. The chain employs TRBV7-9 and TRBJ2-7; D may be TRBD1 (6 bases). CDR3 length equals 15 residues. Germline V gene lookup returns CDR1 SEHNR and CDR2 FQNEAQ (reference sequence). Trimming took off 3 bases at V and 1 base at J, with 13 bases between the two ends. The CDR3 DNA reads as TGTGCCAGCAGCTTGAACAGGGCCGATTCCTACGAGCAGTACTTC. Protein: CASSLNRADSYEQYF.

In nucleotides, the CDR3 is TGCGCCAGCAGCCAAGATCCTGAGACCCAGTACTTC. This gives the protein CASSQDPETQYF. The rearrangement links TRBV4-3 to TRBJ2-5; no firm D call. CDR1 is LGHNA and CDR2 is YSLEER in the germline V gene. The CDR3 totals 12 residues. V lost 0 bases to trimming and J lost 5 bases, with 4 bases between them.

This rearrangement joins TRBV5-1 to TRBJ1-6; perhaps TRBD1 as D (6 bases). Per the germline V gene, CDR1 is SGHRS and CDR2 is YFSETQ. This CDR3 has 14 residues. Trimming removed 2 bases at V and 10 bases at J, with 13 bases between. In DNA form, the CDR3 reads TGCGCCAGCAGCTTCTCCGCAGGGGAATCACCCCTCCACTTT. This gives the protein CASSFSAGESPLHF.

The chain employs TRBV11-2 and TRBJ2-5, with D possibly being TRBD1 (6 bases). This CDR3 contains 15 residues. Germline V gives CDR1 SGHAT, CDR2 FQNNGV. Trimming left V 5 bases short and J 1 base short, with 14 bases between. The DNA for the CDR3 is TGTGCCAGCAGCATTCTACAGGGAATCCAAGAGACCCAGTACTTC. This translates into CASSILQGIQETQYF.

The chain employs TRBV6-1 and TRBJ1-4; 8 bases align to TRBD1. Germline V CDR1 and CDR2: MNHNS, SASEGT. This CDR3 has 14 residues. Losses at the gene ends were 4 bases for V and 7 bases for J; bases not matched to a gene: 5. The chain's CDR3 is CASSVQGVGEKLFF. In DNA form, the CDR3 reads TGTGCCAGCAGTGTACAGGGGGTAGGTGAAAAACTGTTTTTT.

CDR3 in amino acids: CASSPEGRGNTEAFF. The CDR3 nucleotides read TGTGCCAGCTCCCCCGAGGGCAGGGGGAACACTGAAGCTTTCTTT. The rearrangement links TRBV19 to TRBJ1-1; D might be TRBD1 (6 bases). V dropped 9 bases and J dropped 1 base, with 18 bases sitting between them. The CDR3 has 15 amino acids. Germline-derived CDR1 and CDR2 are LNHDA and SQIVND (reference sequence).

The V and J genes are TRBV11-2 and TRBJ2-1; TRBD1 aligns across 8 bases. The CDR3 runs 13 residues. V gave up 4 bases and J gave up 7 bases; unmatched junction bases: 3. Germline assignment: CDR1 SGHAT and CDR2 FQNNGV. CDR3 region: CASSYNRGNEQFF. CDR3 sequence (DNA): TGTGCCAGCAGCTACAACAGGGGGAATGAGCAGTTCTTC.

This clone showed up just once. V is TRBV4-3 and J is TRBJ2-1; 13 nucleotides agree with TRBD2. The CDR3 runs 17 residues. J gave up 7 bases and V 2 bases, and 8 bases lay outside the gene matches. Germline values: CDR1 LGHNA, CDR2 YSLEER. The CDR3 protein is CASSQQTGLAGVNEQFF. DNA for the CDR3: TGCGCCAGCAGCCAACAAACCGGACTAGCGGGAGTTAATGAGCAGTTCTTC.

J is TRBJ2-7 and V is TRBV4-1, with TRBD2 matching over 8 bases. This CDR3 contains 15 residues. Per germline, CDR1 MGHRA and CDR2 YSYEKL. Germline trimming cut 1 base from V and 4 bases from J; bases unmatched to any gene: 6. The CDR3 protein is CASSQAGLDGYEQYF. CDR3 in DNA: TGCGCCAGCAGCCAAGCGGGACTAGACGGGTACGAGCAGTACTTC.

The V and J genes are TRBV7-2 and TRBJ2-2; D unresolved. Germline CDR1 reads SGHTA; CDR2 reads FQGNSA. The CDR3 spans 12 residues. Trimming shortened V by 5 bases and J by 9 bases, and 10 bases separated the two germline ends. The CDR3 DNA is TGTGCCAGCAGCCCAAACTCCCGGGAGCTGTTTTTT. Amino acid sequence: CASSPNSRELFF.

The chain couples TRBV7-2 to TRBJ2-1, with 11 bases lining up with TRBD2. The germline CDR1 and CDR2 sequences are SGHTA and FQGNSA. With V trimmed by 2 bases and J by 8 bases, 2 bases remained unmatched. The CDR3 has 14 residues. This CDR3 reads CASSLTSGSYEQFF. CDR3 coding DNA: TGTGCCAGCAGCTTAACTAGCGGGAGCTATGAGCAGTTCTTC.

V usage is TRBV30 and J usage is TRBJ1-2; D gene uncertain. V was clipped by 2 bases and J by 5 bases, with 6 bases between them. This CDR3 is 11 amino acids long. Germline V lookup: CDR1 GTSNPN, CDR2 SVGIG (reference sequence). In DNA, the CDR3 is TGTGCCTGGAGTATCGGTTATGGCTACACCTTC. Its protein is CAWSIGYGYTF.

The CDR3 sequence is CASSYSGWSNQPQHF. The CDR3 DNA reads TGTGCCAGCAGTTATTCGGGGTGGAGCAATCAGCCCCAGCATTTT. The chain employs TRBV6-6 and TRBJ1-5; D ambiguous. The V and J ends lost 3 bases and 1 base respectively, with 10 bases between them. Germline CDR1 and CDR2: MNHNY and SVGAGI (reference sequence). CDR3 size: 15 residues.

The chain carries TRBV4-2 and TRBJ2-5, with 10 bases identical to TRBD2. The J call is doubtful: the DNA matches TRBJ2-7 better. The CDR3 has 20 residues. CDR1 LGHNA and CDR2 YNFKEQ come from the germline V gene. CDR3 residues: CASSQKIGPSSGSLPYEQYF. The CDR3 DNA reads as TGTGCCAGCAGCCAAAAGATAGGGCCTTCTAGCGGGAGCTTACCTTACGAGCAGTACTTC.

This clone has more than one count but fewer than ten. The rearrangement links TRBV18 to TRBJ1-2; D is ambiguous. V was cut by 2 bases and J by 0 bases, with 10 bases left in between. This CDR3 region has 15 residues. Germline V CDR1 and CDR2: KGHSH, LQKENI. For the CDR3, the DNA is TGTGCCAGCTCACCAGAGATATCGGCTAACTATGGCTACACCTTC. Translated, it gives CASSPEISANYGYTF.

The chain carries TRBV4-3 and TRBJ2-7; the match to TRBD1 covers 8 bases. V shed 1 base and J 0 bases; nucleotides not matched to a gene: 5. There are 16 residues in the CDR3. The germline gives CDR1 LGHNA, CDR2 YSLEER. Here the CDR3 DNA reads TGCGCCAGCAGCCAAGGGGGGACAGGCAGCTCCTACGAGCAGTACTTC. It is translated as CASSQGGTGSSYEQYF.

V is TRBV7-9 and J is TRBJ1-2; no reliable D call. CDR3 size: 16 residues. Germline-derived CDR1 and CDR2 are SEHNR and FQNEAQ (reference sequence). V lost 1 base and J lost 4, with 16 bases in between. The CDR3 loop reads CASSLVSLGGGYGYTF. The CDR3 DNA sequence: TGTGCCAGCAGCTTAGTGTCCTTGGGTGGAGGCTATGGCTACACCTTC.

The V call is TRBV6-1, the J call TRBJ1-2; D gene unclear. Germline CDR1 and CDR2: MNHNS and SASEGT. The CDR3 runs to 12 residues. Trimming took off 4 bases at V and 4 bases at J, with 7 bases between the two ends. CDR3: CASSVSGYGYTF. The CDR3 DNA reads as TGTGCCAGCAGTGTTAGTGGCTATGGCTACACCTTC.

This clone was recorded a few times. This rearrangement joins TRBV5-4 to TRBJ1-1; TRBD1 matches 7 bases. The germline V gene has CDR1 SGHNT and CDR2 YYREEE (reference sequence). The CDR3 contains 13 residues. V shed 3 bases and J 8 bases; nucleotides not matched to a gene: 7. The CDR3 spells CASSSPGTEEAFF. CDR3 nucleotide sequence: TGTGCCAGCAGCTCACCCGGGACAGAAGAAGCTTTCTTT.

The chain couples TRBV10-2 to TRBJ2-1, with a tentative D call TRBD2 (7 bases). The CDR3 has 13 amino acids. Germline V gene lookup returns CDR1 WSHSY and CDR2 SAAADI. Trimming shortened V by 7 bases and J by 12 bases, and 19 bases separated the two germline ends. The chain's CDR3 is CASTGAGEKGQFF. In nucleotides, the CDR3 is TGCGCCAGCACGGGGGCGGGAGAAAAAGGGCAGTTCTTC.

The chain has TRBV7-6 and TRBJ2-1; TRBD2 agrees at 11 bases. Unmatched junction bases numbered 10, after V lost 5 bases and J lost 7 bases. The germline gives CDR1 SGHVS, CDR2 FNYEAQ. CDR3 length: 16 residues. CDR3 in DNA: TGTGCCAGCAGCCTAGATAGCGGGGGGGGGTGGAATGAGCAGTTCTTC. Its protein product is CASSLDSGGGWNEQFF.

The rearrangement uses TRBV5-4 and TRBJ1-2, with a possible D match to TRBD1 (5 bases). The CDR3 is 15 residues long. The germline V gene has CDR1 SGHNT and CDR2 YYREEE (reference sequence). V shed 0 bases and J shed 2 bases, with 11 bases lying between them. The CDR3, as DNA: TGTGCCAGCAGCTTGGCAGGGATAGCCAACTATGGCTACACCTTC. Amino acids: CASSLAGIANYGYTF.

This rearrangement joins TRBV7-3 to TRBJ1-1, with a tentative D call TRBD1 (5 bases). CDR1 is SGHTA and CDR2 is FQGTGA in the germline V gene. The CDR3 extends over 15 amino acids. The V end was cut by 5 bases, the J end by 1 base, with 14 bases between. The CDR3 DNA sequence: TGTGCCAGCAGCCTCTATGGTACAGGGAACACTGAAGCTTTCTTT. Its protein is CASSLYGTGNTEAFF.

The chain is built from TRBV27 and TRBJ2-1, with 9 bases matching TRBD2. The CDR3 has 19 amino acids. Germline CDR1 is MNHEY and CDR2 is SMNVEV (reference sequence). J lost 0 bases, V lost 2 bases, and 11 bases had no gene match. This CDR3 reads CASSLDRASGASSYNEQFF. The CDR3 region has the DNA TGTGCCAGCAGTTTAGATCGAGCTAGCGGGGCGAGCTCCTACAATGAGCAGTTCTTC.

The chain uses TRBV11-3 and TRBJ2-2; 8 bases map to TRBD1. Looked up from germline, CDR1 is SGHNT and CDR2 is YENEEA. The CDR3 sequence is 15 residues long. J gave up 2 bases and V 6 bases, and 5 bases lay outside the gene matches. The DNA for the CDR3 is TGTGCCAGCAGAAGGGACAGGCTAAACACCGGGGAGCTGTTTTTT. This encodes CASRRDRLNTGELFF.

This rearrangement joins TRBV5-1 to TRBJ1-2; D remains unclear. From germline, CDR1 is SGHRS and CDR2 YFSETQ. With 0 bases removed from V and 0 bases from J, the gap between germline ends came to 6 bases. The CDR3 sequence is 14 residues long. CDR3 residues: CASSLGTANYGYTF. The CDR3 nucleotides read TGCGCCAGCAGCTTGGGGACTGCTAACTATGGCTACACCTTC.

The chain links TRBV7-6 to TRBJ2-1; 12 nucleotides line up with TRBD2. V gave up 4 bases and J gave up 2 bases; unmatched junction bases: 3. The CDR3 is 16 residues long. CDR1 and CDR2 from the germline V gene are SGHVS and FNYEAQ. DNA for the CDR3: TGTGCCAGCAGCTCACGGACTAGCGGGGCCTACAATGAGCAGTTCTTC. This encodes CASSSRTSGAYNEQFF.